Given below is one T cell receptor beta chain in context. The entry originates in a study of cytomegalovirus exposure and HLA in healthy donors. V lost 2 bases and J 0 bases, leaving 10 bases between the germline ends. Germline lookup yields CDR1 MNHNY and CDR2 SVGAGI (reference sequence). The CDR3 is made up of 16 amino acids. Primers included in the PCR were 60 Vbeta and 13 Jbeta primers. Generated by immunoSEQ multiplex PCR, the TCRdb table keeps only in-frame clones and is missing some. Of around 100,000 clones listed, approximately 83% are singletons. This rearrangement joins TRBV6-6 to TRBJ1-4, with no clear D. The TCR was taken from a woman aged 18-35 years in good health and CMV-seronegative. The sample taken for sequencing was PBMCs. CDR3 residues: CASSYRGPTTNEKLFF. CDR3 bases: TGTGCCAGCAGTTACCGTGGGCCGACAACTAATGAAAAACTGTTTTTT.